This T cell receptor beta chain was identified in a study of cytomegalovirus exposure and HLA in healthy donors. Study-wide points: An Asian-associated ancestry cluster reportedly showed fewer N-insertions than the approximately 660-donor mean in a later analysis.

As regards this clone: Its antigen is not known.

Both 60 Vbeta primers and 13 Jbeta primers went into the PCR. TCRdb's table, derived via immunoSEQ multiplex PCR, lists solely in-frame clones and lacks some. The sample lists roughly 100,000 clones, roughly 76% seen once, with about 6.9% in the top ten. Germline lookup yields CDR1 SGHRS and CDR2 YFSETQ. The CDR3 runs to 15 residues. With 1 base clipped from V and 3 bases from J, the junction kept 5 bases outside the gene matches. The genes are TRBV5-1 and TRBJ1-2; 8 nucleotides align to TRBD1. The TCR sequence derives from a man aged 25-40 years in good health and CMV-seropositive. Sequenced input: PBMCs. As DNA, the CDR3 is TGCGCCAGCAGCTTGTCGGCGACAGGGGACTATGGCTACACCTTC. It yields the protein CASSLSATGDYGYTF. The full variable domain, with the rest looked up from reference TRBV5-1 and TRBJ1-2, is KAGVTQTPRYLIKTRGQQVTLSCSPISGHRSVSWYQQTPGQGLQFLFEYFSETQRNKGNFPGRFSGRQFSNSRSEMNVSTLELGDSALYLCASSLSATGDYGYTFGSGTRLTVV.